This T cell receptor (beta chain) was observed in a study of blood T cell repertoires in COVID-19. Across the study: Nucleic acid was either cDNA or gDNA, and it came from T cells, B-cell-depleted T cells, or PBMCs.

Per the germline V gene, CDR1 is SGHTA and CDR2 is FQGNSA. V dropped 5 bases and J dropped 16 bases, with 15 bases sitting between them. CDR3 size: 11 residues. Original data processing: Researchers report that nucleated cell counts were estimated from reference gene primer amplification. Here immunoSEQ multiplex PCR was the method, and the copy in TCRdb shows in-frame clones only, minus some. The V and J calls and the clone size are those of that table, but D and trimming were determined from the DNA. The sample shows tens of thousands of clones, approximately 90% of them seen only once. This TCR came from a young man with acute or convalescent COVID-19. Sequencing was carried out using peripheral blood. J is TRBJ2-1 and V is TRBV7-2; TRBD2 might be the D (6 bases). The CDR3 coding sequence is TGTGCCAGCAGCAATACGGGAGATTCTTTCTTC. This sequence encodes CASSNTGDSFF. Drawing the rest from reference TRBV7-2 and TRBJ2-1, the complete variable domain is GAGVSQSPSNKVTEKGKDVELRCDPISGHTALYWYRQSLGQGLEFLIYFQGNSAPDKSGLPSDRFSAERTGGSVSTLTIQRTQQEDSAVYLCASSNTGDSFFGPGTRLTVL.